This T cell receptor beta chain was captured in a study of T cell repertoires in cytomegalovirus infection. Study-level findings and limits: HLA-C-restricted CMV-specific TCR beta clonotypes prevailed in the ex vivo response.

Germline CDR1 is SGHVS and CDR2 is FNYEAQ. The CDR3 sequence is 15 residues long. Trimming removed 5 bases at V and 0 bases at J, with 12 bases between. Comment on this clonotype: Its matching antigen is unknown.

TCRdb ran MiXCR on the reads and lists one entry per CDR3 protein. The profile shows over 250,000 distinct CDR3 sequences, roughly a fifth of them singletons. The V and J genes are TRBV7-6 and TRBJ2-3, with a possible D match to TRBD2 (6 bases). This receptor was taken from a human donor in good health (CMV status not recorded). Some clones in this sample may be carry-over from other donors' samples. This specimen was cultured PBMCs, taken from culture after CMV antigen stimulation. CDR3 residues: CASSAQEGSTDTQYF. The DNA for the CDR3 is TGTGCCAGCAGCGCCCAGGAGGGGAGCACAGATACGCAGTATTTT.